The 28 T cell receptor beta chains below were found in one sample sequenced in a study of T-cell reconstitution after alpha-beta-depleted transplantation in children (dated by TCRdb to 2016 to 2018). The library was generated by PCR. Sequencing was performed on an Illumina HiSeq 2500. TCR library preparation used molecular barcoding, with unique molecular identifiers applied to normalize quantification of the TCRbeta repertoire. TCRdb passed the public sequencing reads through fastp at Q25 and MiXCR, retaining productive beta sequences. Rows merge per CDR3 protein into single entries with the most common DNA and genes. The sample table shows under 250,000 distinct CDR3 sequences, and roughly 18% are seen once. Approximately 40% of the sample rests with the top ten. The treatment or condition label, as the study defines it: allogeneic hematopoietic cell transplantation with graft depleted of TCRalphabeta T cells and CD19 B cells.

The sample was PBMCs, mostly from graft donor cells, taken 360 days after TCRalphabeta/CD19-depleted stem cell transplant. These receptors were obtained from a male patient under 10 years old who had a stem cell transplant for acute lymphoblastic leukemia, so the T cells may come from the graft donor.

The rearrangement uses TRBV12-3 or TRBV12-4 and TRBJ1-1; no firm D call. V was shortened by 3 bases and J by 0 bases, with 11 bases between the two germline ends. This CDR3 spans 15 amino acids. CDR3 residues: CASSFAGSMNTEAFF. The CDR3 DNA is TGTGCCAGCAGTTTTGCAGGATCCATGAACACTGAAGCTTTCTTT.

V is TRBV10-1 and J is TRBJ2-5; 8 nucleotides align to TRBD2. Germline CDR1 and CDR2: WNHNN and SYGVQD (reference sequence). Trimming removed 3 bases from V and 0 bases from J; junction bases left unmatched: 12. The CDR3 runs to 18 residues. The CDR3 loop is CASSEKNRLAGDQETQYF. CDR3 in DNA: TGCGCCAGCAGTGAAAAGAATCGGCTAGCGGGCGACCAAGAGACCCAGTACTTC.

A single count supports this clonotype. The chain combines TRBV20-1 with TRBJ1-5, with 7 bases fitting TRBD1. V shed 5 bases, J shed 7 bases, and the junction held 14 bases outside the gene matches. Germline CDR1 and CDR2: DFQATT and SNEGSKA (reference sequence). CDR3 length: 15 residues. The CDR3 sequence is CSAEGRQGGEQPQHF. The DNA of the CDR3 is TGCAGTGCTGAGGGACGGCAGGGGGGGGAGCAGCCCCAGCATTTT.

This clonotype was recorded a few times. The rearrangement joins TRBV20-1 to TRBJ2-7; the D gene is possibly TRBD2 (5 bases). CDR3 length equals 15 residues. Germline V CDR1 and CDR2: DFQATT, SNEGSKA (reference sequence). V dropped 3 bases and J dropped 2 bases, with 17 bases sitting between them. CDR3 residues: CSASSSSVPTYEQYF. The CDR3 nucleotides are TGCAGTGCTAGCTCCAGTAGCGTACCAACCTACGAGCAGTACTTC.

The J gene is TRBJ1-5, the V gene TRBV2; no clear D. Germline CDR1 and CDR2: SNHLY and FYNNEI. The CDR3 has 15 residues. V lost 3 bases to trimming and J lost 0 bases, with 9 bases between them. CDR3 nucleotides: TGTGCCAGCAGTGAGCGGGTCTCTAGCAATCAGCCCCAGCATTTT. Amino acids: CASSERVSSNQPQHF.

The rearrangement joins TRBV18 to TRBJ1-1; D not resolved. CDR1 and CDR2 (germline): KGHSH, LQKENI. This CDR3 is built from 14 residues. V gave up 6 bases and J gave up 1 base, with 12 bases separating them. CDR3 DNA sequence: TGTGCCAGCTCTAACAGCCACGAGAACACTGAAGCTTTCTTT. Residues: CASSNSHENTEAFF.

V gene TRBV30 combines with J gene TRBJ2-1, with D hard to call. Deletions cut 5 bases from V and 0 bases from J, with 11 bases between. Germline values: CDR1 GTSNPN, CDR2 SVGIG (reference sequence). This CDR3 contains 14 residues. The CDR3 sequence is CAWGVLHSYNEQFF. As DNA, the CDR3 is TGTGCCTGGGGGGTCTTACACTCCTACAATGAGCAGTTCTTC.

This clonotype was counted only a few times. The rearrangement links TRBV25-1 to TRBJ1-2, with TRBD1 matching 12 bases. V lost 3 bases to trimming and J lost 4 bases; unmatched junction nucleotides: 6. CDR3 length: 16 amino acids. CDR1 and CDR2 (germline): MGHDK, SYGVNS. The CDR3 region has the DNA TGTGCCAGCAGTGAGGCCGGGACAGGGGGCAGCTATGGCTACACCTTC. Translating gives CASSEAGTGGSYGYTF.

In this sample, this clonotype turned up a few times. This chain connects TRBV27 to TRBJ2-2, with TRBD2 as a possible D gene (5 bases). Germline V gene lookup returns CDR1 MNHEY and CDR2 SMNVEV (reference sequence). V gave up 7 bases and J gave up 6 bases, with 12 bases separating them. This CDR3 region has 13 residues. The CDR3 coding sequence is TGTGCCAGCACAGAGGCCGGGGCCGGGGAGCTGTTTTTT. Translating gives CASTEAGAGELFF.

This clonotype was seen more than once but under ten times. The V gene is TRBV12-3 or TRBV12-4, the J gene TRBJ2-5, with D unclear. V lost 4 bases and J 2 bases, leaving 14 bases between the germline ends. The CDR3 runs 15 residues. CDR3 bases: TGTGCCAGCAGTTACTCCTCCGAAGGGCAAGAGACCCAGTACTTC. It specifies CASSYSSEGQETQYF.

This chain connects TRBV7-2 to TRBJ2-4; TRBD2 aligns across 7 bases. The V gene end was trimmed by 1 base and the J gene end by 3 bases; junction bases not matched to a gene: 3. The CDR3 spans 15 residues. From germline, CDR1 is SGHTA and CDR2 FQGNSA. The CDR3 loop is CASSLGGEGKNIQYF. The CDR3 DNA reads TGTGCCAGCAGCTTAGGGGGGGAGGGCAAAAACATTCAGTACTTC.

This clonotype showed up just a few times. This chain joins TRBV4-2 and TRBJ2-5; 12 bases agree with TRBD2. There are 19 residues in the CDR3. The V segment lost 0 bases and the J segment 3 bases; nucleotides outside the gene matches: 11. The germline V gene encodes CDR1 LGHNA and CDR2 YNFKEQ. The CDR3 loop is CASSQDGLASGGAEETQYF. In nucleotides, the CDR3 is TGTGCCAGCAGCCAAGATGGTCTAGCTAGCGGGGGGGCAGAAGAGACCCAGTACTTC.

This clonotype was detected only a few times. This chain uses TRBV20-1 with TRBJ2-2; TRBD2 matches at 9 bases. The V segment lost 0 bases and the J segment 4 bases; nucleotides outside the gene matches: 6. The germline gives CDR1 DFQATT, CDR2 SNEGSKA (reference sequence). This CDR3 is built from 16 residues. The CDR3 nucleotides are TGCAGTGCTAGAGATCCAGCGGGGGGTTTCACCGGGGAGCTGTTTTTT. Its protein product is CSARDPAGGFTGELFF.

This clonotype came up many times. V usage is TRBV7-9 and J usage is TRBJ2-1; D remains unclear. The germline V gene has CDR1 SEHNR and CDR2 FQNEAQ (reference sequence). Trimming shortened V by 2 bases and J by 7 bases, and 9 bases separated the two germline ends. This CDR3 is 13 amino acids long. The CDR3 DNA sequence: TGTGCCAGCAGCTTATACGGGTCTAATGAGCAGTTCTTC. This translates into CASSLYGSNEQFF. The entire variable domain, with the rest obtained from reference TRBV7-9 and TRBJ2-1, is as follows: DTGVSQNPRHKITKRGQNVTFRCDPISEHNRLYWYRQTLGQGPEFLTYFQNEAQLEKSRLLSDRFSAERPKGSFSTLEIQRTEQGDSAMYLCASSLYGSNEQFFGPGTRLTVL.

This clonotype was observed once. This chain uses TRBV4-2 with TRBJ2-1, with 12 nucleotides matching TRBD2. Germline trimming cut 0 bases from V and 8 bases from J; bases unmatched to any gene: 5. Germline values: CDR1 LGHNA, CDR2 YNFKEQ. This CDR3 comprises 16 residues. CDR3 region: CASSQDGGLAGYEQFF. CDR3 bases: TGTGCCAGCAGCCAAGACGGTGGACTAGCGGGATATGAGCAGTTCTTC.

This clonotype came up a few times. The rearrangement uses TRBV5-6 and TRBJ2-7; a weak D match, TRBD2 (6 bases). This CDR3 is built from 17 residues. Germline CDR1 and CDR2: SGHDT and YYEEEE. V was clipped by 2 bases and J by 1 base, with 19 bases between them. The CDR3 spells CASSFPTLADSSYEQYF. In nucleotides, the CDR3 is TGTGCCAGCAGCTTCCCCACGTTAGCGGACTCATCCTACGAGCAGTACTTC.

As DNA, the CDR3 is TGTGCCAGCAGCCGGAAACACGGGGGACACAGAACCGGGGAGCTGTTTTTT. It encodes CASSRKHGGHRTGELFF. This chain connects TRBV21-1 to TRBJ2-2; the table gives TRBD1 as D, unverified against the DNA. TRBV21-1 is annotated as a pseudogene. The CDR3 runs 17 residues.

In its sample, this clonotype was seen many times. The chain links TRBV7-9 to TRBJ1-4; D remains unclear. In germline, CDR1 is SEHNR, CDR2 FQNEAQ (reference sequence). Trimming left V 5 bases short and J 9 bases short, with 19 bases between. CDR3 length equals 15 residues. The CDR3: CASSPSEEGAKKLFF. DNA of the CDR3: TGTGCCAGCAGCCCATCGGAGGAGGGAGCAAAAAAACTGTTTTTT.

There are many counts of this clonotype. The chain recombines TRBV12-3 or TRBV12-4 with TRBJ2-3, with D perhaps TRBD1 (5 bases). This CDR3 region has 15 residues. Deletions cut 4 bases from V and 3 bases from J, with 14 bases between. CDR3 sequence: CASSSPAGPTDTQYF. The CDR3 nucleotides read TGTGCCAGCAGTTCACCGGCAGGGCCTACAGATACGCAGTATTTT.

In this sample, this clonotype turned up many times. V is TRBV5-1 and J is TRBJ2-7; 9 bases agree with TRBD1. CDR3 size: 15 residues. The germline gives CDR1 SGHRS, CDR2 YFSETQ. J lost 7 bases, V lost 0 bases, and 8 bases had no gene match. CDR3 bases: TGCGCCAGCAGCTTGGAGGGGACAGGGAATCGGGAGCAGTACTTC. It encodes CASSLEGTGNREQYF.

This clonotype was detected ten times or more. J is TRBJ2-1 and V is TRBV6-5; 9 nucleotides agree with TRBD1. Germline V gene sequence: CDR1 MNHEY, CDR2 SVGAGI. The V segment lost 2 bases and the J segment 8 bases; nucleotides outside the gene matches: 7. This CDR3 spans 15 amino acids. The CDR3 here is CASSYIGGTGYEQFF. The CDR3 DNA reads TGTGCCAGCAGTTACATTGGTGGGACAGGGTATGAGCAGTTCTTC.

This chain uses TRBV15 with TRBJ2-7; D may correspond to TRBD1 or TRBD2 (6 bases each). Germline-derived CDR1 and CDR2 are LNHNV and YYDKDF (reference sequence). Trimming shortened V by 0 bases and J by 2 bases, and 14 bases separated the two germline ends. The CDR3 has 16 residues. CDR3 region: CATSRDPGGPTYEQYF. The DNA for the CDR3 is TGTGCCACCAGCAGAGATCCTGGGGGGCCAACCTACGAGCAGTACTTC.

In its sample, this clonotype was seen a few times. DNA for the CDR3: TGTGCCAGCAGCTTACCGGCCAGCTCTGGAAACACCATATATTTT. Amino acid sequence: CASSLPASSGNTIYF. The rearrangement links TRBV7-6 to TRBJ1-3; D not certain. Trimming took 2 bases from V and 0 from J, leaving 8 bases between them. Germline CDR1 SGHVS, CDR2 FNYEAQ. CDR3 length: 15 residues.

This clonotype was detected ten times or more. The genes are TRBV20-1 and TRBJ2-7; D ambiguous. The germline CDR1 and CDR2 sequences are DFQATT and SNEGSKA (reference sequence). This CDR3 has 16 residues. Trimming took 5 bases from V and 2 from J, leaving 22 bases between them. The CDR3 nucleotides are TGCAGTGCTTCCACACCCCGCCCCTCGGCCCCCTACGAGCAGTACTTC. It translates to CSASTPRPSAPYEQYF.

The V gene is TRBV12-3 or TRBV12-4, the J gene TRBJ1-5; D possibly corresponds to TRBD1 (5 bases). The CDR3 loop spans 14 amino acids. V was cut by 5 bases and J by 3 bases, with 11 bases left in between. The CDR3 nucleotides are TGTGCCAGCAGTCGCAGGGACTTCAATCAGCCCCAGCATTTT. It codes for CASSRRDFNQPQHF.

The V gene is TRBV28, the J gene TRBJ2-1, with 9 bases that match TRBD2. This CDR3 is 19 amino acids long. V shed 4 bases, J shed 9 bases, and the junction held 22 bases outside the gene matches. CDR1 is MDHEN and CDR2 is SYDVKM in the germline V gene. The CDR3 DNA reads as TGTGCCAGCAGTTCTCCCGTACCCCGGACTAGCGCCTTTGCGAGTGAGCAGTTCTTC. It yields the protein CASSSPVPRTSAFASEQFF. Combining the CDR3 with reference TRBV28 and TRBJ2-1 gives the whole variable domain DVKVTQSSRYLVKRTGEKVFLECVQDMDHENMFWYRQDPGLGLRLIYFSYDVKMKEKGDIPEGYSVSREKKERFSLILESASTNQTSMYLCASSSPVPRTSAFASEQFFGPGTRLTVL.

The CDR3 bases are TGTGCCAGCAGTTTAACTAGCGGGAGGCATGAGCAGTTCTTC. It specifies CASSLTSGRHEQFF. The V gene is TRBV27, the J gene TRBJ2-1, with 12 bases lining up with TRBD2. The CDR3 contains 14 residues. The V segment lost 2 bases and the J segment 8 bases; nucleotides outside the gene matches: 1. The germline gives CDR1 MNHEY, CDR2 SMNVEV (reference sequence).

V usage is TRBV27 and J usage is TRBJ2-7; TRBD1 aligns across 9 bases. V lost 4 bases and J lost 8; bases outside the gene matches: 12. The germline V gene encodes CDR1 MNHEY and CDR2 SMNVEV (reference sequence). The CDR3 sequence is 15 residues long. Here the CDR3 reads CASSWTGDHLLQQYF. The CDR3 nucleotides are TGTGCCAGCAGTTGGACAGGGGATCATTTGTTGCAGCAGTACTTC.